The rows below give T cell receptor beta chains drawn from one sample of a study of a mutant IDH1 vaccine in newly diagnosed glioma. The method was immunoSEQ multiplex PCR; TCRdb's version includes in-frame clones alone and lacks a portion of them. Of about 62,000 clones in the sample, around nine tenths were seen once. The antigens these receptors bind are not known. The sequences come from PBMCs, collected from a glioma patient whose treatment included an IDH1 peptide vaccine. These receptor sequences come from a man aged 40-50 years with glioma. Both conserved end residues are part of each CDR3. A D gene is named only where the DNA matches it firmly. A clone size is listed for some rows: how often the clone was seen (once, few, many), or a class if it is expanded.

cdr3_nt | cdr3_aa | v_call | d_call | j_call | clone_size
TGCGCCAGCAGCCAAGCAACATGGGGGGGGGATGAAAAACTGTTTTTT | CASSQATWGGDEKLFF | TRBV4-1 | . | TRBJ1-4 | few
TGTGCCAGCAGCGCTCGAGGGTCTAGCGTTCCGAACACCGGGGAGCTGTTTTTT | CASSARGSSVPNTGELFF | TRBV28 | . | TRBJ2-2 | .
TGTGCCAGCTCAACTGCCGCGGGACAGCTCGCAGATACGCAGTATTTT | CASSTAAGQLADTQYF | TRBV18 | . | TRBJ2-3 | .
TGTGCCAGCAGCTTAAAGGGGGAGGACCAGCAGTACTTC | CASSLKGEDQQYF | TRBV7-3 | . | TRBJ2-7 | .
TGTGCCAGCAGTTTACGGACAGGCGTCTCCTACAATGAGCAGTTCTTC | CASSLRTGVSYNEQFF | TRBV27 | TRBD1 | TRBJ2-1 | .
TGTGCCTCACATTGGTGGACCACCTACGAGCAGTACTTC | CASHWWTTYEQYF | TRBV30 | . | TRBJ2-7 | .
TGCGCCAGCAGCCTCGACAGCCTAAATGAAAAACTGTTTTTT | CASSLDSLNEKLFF | TRBV4-1 | . | TRBJ1-4 | .
TGTGCCAGCAGCGAGGGACTAGCGGGCCGCACAGATACGCAGTATTTT | CASSEGLAGRTDTQYF | TRBV9 | TRBD2 | TRBJ2-3 | .
TGTGCCAGCAGCTCAACGTCCCAGGCTCGGGGGCCTGGGGCCAACGTCCTGACTTTC | CASSSTSQARGPGANVLTF | TRBV11-2 | . | TRBJ2-6 | .
TGTGCCATCCGGATTAGCGGCAACTACGAGCAGTACTTC | CAIRISGNYEQYF | TRBV10-3 | . | TRBJ2-7 | .
TGTGCCAGCAGTTTTAGGCAAACCTACGAGCAGTACTTC | CASSFRQTYEQYF | TRBV27 | . | TRBJ2-7 | .
TGTGCCAGTAGATCGGGACAGACGAACACTGAAGCTTTCTTT | CASRSGQTNTEAFF | TRBV19 | TRBD1 | TRBJ1-1 | .
TGTGCCAGCAGCTTTTTACCTCTCCAGGGTGGCTACACCTTC | CASSFLPLQGGYTF | TRBV7-2 | . | TRBJ1-2 | .
TGTGCCAGCTCACAATTTGACAGGGCACAACCCGCGAACACCGGGGAGCTGTTTTTT | CASSQFDRAQPANTGELFF | TRBV18 | TRBD1 | TRBJ2-2 | .
TGTGCCAGTAGTAGGACGGGAGCCTACGAGCAGTACTTC | CASSRTGAYEQYF | TRBV19 | . | TRBJ2-7 | .
TGCAGCATCGTCCGGCTCCTCCAAGGGGGGGAGGCCAATGAGCAGTTCTTC | CSIVRLLQGGEANEQFF | TRBV29-1 | . | TRBJ2-1 | .
TGCGCCAGCAGCTTTACTAACTATGGCTACACCTTC | CASSFTNYGYTF | TRBV5-1 | . | TRBJ1-2 | .
TGTGCCAGCCGTGAGGTTGGGTTGAACACTGAAGCTTTCTTT | CASREVGLNTEAFF | TRBV28 | . | TRBJ1-1 | .
TGTGCCAGCAGTTTGAGACCCTGGACAGGGGGCGGGACTGAAGCTTTCTTT | CASSLRPWTGGGTEAFF | TRBV5-4 | TRBD1 | TRBJ1-1 | few
TGTGCCAGCTCACCAGTTAGGGGAGCTCCCGAGCAGTACTTC | CASSPVRGAPEQYF | TRBV18 | . | TRBJ2-7 | .
TGTGCCAGTAGTGTCGACTACGCCTCCTACGAGCAGTACTTC | CASSVDYASYEQYF | TRBV19 | . | TRBJ2-7 | once
TGTGCCAGCAGCGTAGCCTCGGATGTAGGGCATGATGAGCAGTTCTTC | CASSVASDVGHDEQFF | TRBV9 | . | TRBJ2-1 | .
TGTGCCAGCCTGATGGGGGGCTCTCTCGGTAATGAAAAACTGTTTTTT | CASLMGGSLGNEKLFF | TRBV2 | . | TRBJ1-4 | .
TGTGCCAGCAGCGTAGCAGGTGGCATCACTGAAGCTTTCTTT | CASSVAGGITEAFF | TRBV9 | . | TRBJ1-1 | .
TGTGCCAGCAGCGTGGGACAGGGTAAAAACATTCAGTACTTC | CASSVGQGKNIQYF | TRBV6-6 | TRBD1 | TRBJ2-4 | .
TGTGCCAGCAGCGTTTGGACAGGGGAGGGCGAGCAGTACTTC | CASSVWTGEGEQYF | TRBV9 | TRBD1 | TRBJ2-7 | .
TGTGCCAGCAGCTTATTCGGGCAGGTTGAAGCTTTCTTT | CASSLFGQVEAFF | TRBV11-2 | . | TRBJ1-1 | .
TGTGCCAGCAGTGAGGTGCCAGGATCTAACACTGAAGCTTTCTTT | CASSEVPGSNTEAFF | TRBV2 | . | TRBJ1-1 | .
TGTGCTAGTGCCCTGGGACAAATAAGCACAGATACGCAGTATTTT | CASALGQISTDTQYF | TRBV12-5 | . | TRBJ2-3 | .